Each of the 31 T cell receptor beta chains below was sequenced from the same sample in a study of blood T cell repertoires in COVID-19 (dated by TCRdb to 2018 to 2021). Receptor amplification or capture employed the immunoSEQ multiplex PCR assay. Drawn from immuneACCESS, this table holds only the in-frame rearrangements with V and J called that TCRdb kept. Clones are partly lost; checked studies trace under half to an unresolved V gene and leave the rest unexplained. Recorded for this sample are 200,000 to 250,000 clones; under 90% of them occurred a single time. Less than 7.5% of the sample is in the top ten clones. The sequenced material came from peripheral blood. These receptors originate from a man aged 60 to 69 who had recovered from COVID-19.

The rearrangement joins TRBV27 to TRBJ2-5; D is undetermined. The CDR3 covers 16 residues. Germline V gives CDR1 MNHEY, CDR2 SMNVEV (reference sequence). V was shortened by 3 bases and J by 2 bases, with 16 bases between the two germline ends. CDR3: CASSLSPTESQETQYF. In DNA, the CDR3 is TGTGCCAGCAGTTTGTCCCCTACAGAGAGTCAAGAGACCCAGTACTTC.

A remark on this clone: This same CDR3 is encoded by further DNA sequences in the sample. The V call is TRBV19, the J call TRBJ1-2; the D gene is possibly TRBD1 (5 bases). The V gene's germline CDR1 is LNHDA and CDR2 SQIVND (reference sequence). Trimming removed 9 bases from V and 3 bases from J, with 14 bases in between. The CDR3 spans 13 residues. CDR3 DNA sequence: TGTGCCAGCCGGGGGGATCGGGACTATGGCTACACCTTC. Amino acids: CASRGDRDYGYTF.

The CDR3 loop is CASSNLQGARGETQYF. For the CDR3, the DNA is TGTGCCAGTAGTAACCTACAGGGGGCGAGAGGTGAGACCCAGTACTTC. The chain uses TRBV19 and TRBJ2-5, with 9 bases that match TRBD1. Losses at the gene ends were 4 bases for V and 5 bases for J; bases not matched to a gene: 11. The CDR3 totals 16 residues. Germline CDR1 is LNHDA and CDR2 is SQIVND (reference sequence).

This chain links TRBV4-2 with TRBJ1-3; 7 bases agree with TRBD1. J lost 2 bases, V lost 1 base, and 5 bases had no gene match. The CDR3 is 16 amino acids. CDR1 is LGHNA and CDR2 is YNFKEQ in the germline V gene. CDR3 residues: CASSQGQGEAGNTIYF. The CDR3, as DNA: TGTGCCAGCAGCCAAGGACAGGGAGAGGCTGGAAACACCATATATTTT.

This chain connects TRBV11-2 to TRBJ2-1; 7 bases fit TRBD1. Trimming took 5 bases from V and 10 from J; bases not matched to a gene: 14. Germline V gene lookup returns CDR1 SGHAT and CDR2 FQNNGV. The CDR3 totals 15 residues. CDR3 in DNA: TGTGCCAGCAGCCTCACCCAGGGGGAACGGGCAGAGCAGTTCTTC. Protein: CASSLTQGERAEQFF. The entire variable domain, with the rest obtained from reference TRBV11-2 and TRBJ2-1, is as follows: EAGVAQSPRYKIIEKRQSVAFWCNPISGHATLYWYQQILGQGPKLLIQFQNNGVVDDSQLPKDRFSAERLKGVDSTLKIQPAKLEDSAVYLCASSLTQGERAEQFFGPGTRLTVL.

This chain connects TRBV9 to TRBJ2-1, with D perhaps TRBD1 (5 bases). There are 16 residues in the CDR3. Germline-derived CDR1 and CDR2 are SGDLS and YYNGEE. With 0 bases removed from V and 12 bases from J, the gap between germline ends came to 22 bases. CDR3 region: CASSVAQGLSWSGQFF. Here the CDR3 DNA reads TGTGCCAGCAGCGTAGCGCAGGGTCTTAGTTGGAGTGGGCAGTTCTTC.

The chain employs TRBV27 and TRBJ2-7; 10 bases align to TRBD1. Trimming at V came to 7 bases and at J to 1 base, leaving 7 bases not matched to a gene. The CDR3 is 15 amino acids. Germline lookup yields CDR1 MNHEY and CDR2 SMNVEV (reference sequence). As DNA, the CDR3 is TGTGCCAGCACTCGCCGGACAGGGGGATCCTACGAGCAGTACTTC. It specifies CASTRRTGGSYEQYF.

The chain recombines TRBV28 with TRBJ1-4; D perhaps matches TRBD1 (6 bases). Germline lookup yields CDR1 MDHEN and CDR2 SYDVKM. CDR3 length equals 14 residues. V was pared by 5 bases and J by 5 bases, with 12 bases between. CDR3 residues: CASSPGTWNEKLFF. The CDR3 coding sequence is TGTGCCAGCAGTCCCGGGACATGGAATGAAAAACTGTTTTTT. The full variable domain, its missing parts supplied by reference TRBV28 and TRBJ1-4, is DVKVTQSSRYLVKRTGEKVFLECVQDMDHENMFWYRQDPGLGLRLIYFSYDVKMKEKGDIPEGYSVSREKKERFSLILESASTNQTSMYLCASSPGTWNEKLFFGSGTQLSVL.

The rearrangement uses TRBV2 and TRBJ2-3, with 11 nucleotides matching TRBD2. The CDR3 length is 15 residues. The J segment lost 5 bases and the V segment lost 6 bases, leaving 7 bases of the junction unmatched. Germline-derived CDR1 and CDR2 are SNHLY and FYNNEI. The CDR3 is CASRNPGLAVDTQYF. The CDR3 DNA reads as TGTGCCAGCAGAAATCCGGGACTAGCGGTAGATACGCAGTATTTT.

The chain links TRBV4-1 to TRBJ1-2; 7 bases map to TRBD1. V lost 4 bases to trimming and J lost 0 bases; unmatched junction nucleotides: 5. The CDR3 length is 15 residues. Germline V CDR1 and CDR2: MGHRA, YSYEKL. In nucleotides, the CDR3 is TGCGCCAGCAGCCTGGGGACAGCAACTAACTATGGCTACACCTTC. This encodes CASSLGTATNYGYTF.

The chain combines TRBV28 with TRBJ1-2, with a possible D match to TRBD1 (5 bases). The germline V and J ends were trimmed by 5 bases and 0 bases, with 13 bases remaining between them. CDR1 is MDHEN and CDR2 is SYDVKM in the germline V gene. The CDR3 spans 15 residues. The CDR3 coding sequence is TGTGCCAGCAGTCCGGGCGGACACCCTAACTATGGCTACACCTTC. It specifies CASSPGGHPNYGYTF.

The V gene is TRBV5-1, the J gene TRBJ2-3; weak D call: TRBD2 (6 bases). This CDR3 is 14 amino acids long. Germline values: CDR1 SGHRS, CDR2 YFSETQ. Trimming removed 3 bases from V and 2 bases from J, with 10 bases in between. The CDR3 coding sequence is TGCGCCAGCAGCTGGGGACTGGACACAGATACGCAGTATTTT. Its translation is CASSWGLDTDTQYF.

This rearrangement joins TRBV19 to TRBJ2-1, with D tentatively TRBD2 (6 bases). V was trimmed by 0 bases and J by 12 bases, leaving 21 bases between them. The germline CDR1 and CDR2 sequences are LNHDA and SQIVND (reference sequence). The CDR3 loop spans 16 amino acids. The DNA for the CDR3 is TGTGCCAGTAGTATAGATAAGGCGGCCGGACTACATTGGCAGTTCTTC. It codes for CASSIDKAAGLHWQFF.

The chain couples TRBV7-2 to TRBJ2-3; 7 nucleotides line up with TRBD2. After removal of 2 bases from V and 2 bases from J, the junction contained 1 base not matched to a gene. The CDR3 has 14 amino acids. Per the germline V gene, CDR1 is SGHTA and CDR2 is FQGNSA. The CDR3 coding sequence is TGTGCCAGCAGCTTAAAGCGGGACACAGATACGCAGTATTTT. The encoded protein is CASSLKRDTDTQYF.

This clone was seen once. The chain joins TRBV13 to TRBJ2-5; D might be TRBD2 (7 bases). The CDR3 runs to 14 residues. The V gene's germline CDR1 is PRHDT and CDR2 FYEKMQ (reference sequence). V was shortened by 6 bases and J by 5 bases, with 16 bases between the two germline ends. The CDR3 sequence is CASSVPGGGETQYF. The DNA of the CDR3 is TGTGCCAGCAGTGTCCCGGGGGGCGGGGAGACCCAGTACTTC.

This sequence joins TRBV6-1 and TRBJ2-4, with 10 bases identical to TRBD2. CDR1 MNHNS and CDR2 SASEGT come from the germline V gene. V dropped 3 bases and J dropped 5; count of bases not matched to a gene: 7. The CDR3 has 16 residues. In nucleotides, the CDR3 is TGTGCCAGCAGTGATCCGGGACTAGCGTCCCAAAACATTCAGTACTTC. Encoded protein: CASSDPGLASQNIQYF.

This chain links TRBV5-5 with TRBJ2-7; a weak D match, TRBD2 (5 bases). CDR1 is SGHKS and CDR2 is YYEKEE in the germline V gene (reference sequence). The CDR3 covers 14 residues. V was cut by 2 bases and J by 6 bases, with 15 bases left in between. CDR3 nucleotide sequence: TGTGCCAGCAGCTTTAGCGCGAGGGCCCCCGAGCAGTACTTC. It yields the protein CASSFSARAPEQYF.

This clone appeared a single time. The chain recombines TRBV4-3 with TRBJ2-1, with 8 bases fitting TRBD2. CDR3 size: 15 residues. J gave up 6 bases and V 4 bases, and 8 bases lay outside the gene matches. Germline values: CDR1 LGHNA, CDR2 YSLEER. The CDR3 nucleotides read TGCGCCAGCAGCCGCGCGGGACTAGGCCTCAATGAGCAGTTCTTC. Encoded protein: CASSRAGLGLNEQFF.

The genes are TRBV20-1 and TRBJ2-7; 13 bases are a match to TRBD2. The CDR3 has 15 amino acids. V was clipped by 3 bases and J by 7 bases; unmatched bases: 9. The germline CDR1 and CDR2 sequences are DFQATT and SNEGSKA (reference sequence). In DNA, the CDR3 is TGCAGTGCTAGTAGGGGGACTAGCGGGATGCGGGAGCAGTACTTC. This encodes CSASRGTSGMREQYF.

The genes are TRBV29-1 and TRBJ2-1, with 8 bases matching TRBD2. Germline CDR1 SQVTM, CDR2 ANQGSEA. There are 16 residues in the CDR3. With 7 bases clipped from V and 0 bases from J, the junction kept 11 bases outside the gene matches. CDR3 coding DNA: TGCAGCGCTGGGCGGTTCGGGAGGGCCTCCTACAATGAGCAGTTCTTC. This translates into CSAGRFGRASYNEQFF.

This clone was counted between two and nine times. CDR3 DNA sequence: TGTGCCAGCACCACAGGGGGCGGTGGCTACACCTTC. It translates to CASTTGGGGYTF. The J gene is TRBJ1-2, the V gene TRBV28; 9 nucleotides line up with TRBD1. V lost 7 bases, J lost 7 bases, and 4 bases stayed unmatched. The CDR3 consists of 12 residues. Germline CDR1 is MDHEN and CDR2 is SYDVKM.

This clone was recorded once. The gene calls are TRBV30 and TRBJ2-5, with D possibly matching TRBD1 (5 bases). The CDR3 covers 14 residues. Germline V gene data show CDR1 as GTSNPN and CDR2 as SVGIG (reference sequence). V was trimmed by 3 bases and J by 2 bases, leaving 13 bases between them. The CDR3 region is CAWRGQLQQETQYF. CDR3 nucleotides: TGTGCCTGGAGGGGGCAGCTGCAACAAGAGACCCAGTACTTC.

The chain is built from TRBV20-1 and TRBJ1-3, with 11 nucleotides matching TRBD1. The CDR3 has 13 amino acids. The V and J ends lost 3 bases and 7 bases, in that order; junction bases with no gene match: 2. Germline lookup yields CDR1 DFQATT and CDR2 SNEGSKA (reference sequence). This chain's CDR3 is CSASRDRGNTIYF. Here the CDR3 DNA reads TGCAGTGCTAGTCGGGACAGGGGGAACACCATATATTTT.

This sequence joins TRBV6-5 and TRBJ2-7; TRBD2 matches 7 bases. Germline V lookup: CDR1 MNHEY, CDR2 SVGAGI. V trimming: 5 bases; J trimming: 2 bases; junction bases outside the gene matches: 6. This CDR3 is 14 amino acids long. CDR3: CASSRAGFAYEQYF. In DNA form, the CDR3 reads TGTGCCAGCAGTCGAGCGGGGTTCGCCTACGAGCAGTACTTC.

The chain joins TRBV2 to TRBJ2-7, with 7 bases identical to TRBD1. Germline CDR1 reads SNHLY; CDR2 reads FYNNEI. V dropped 5 bases and J dropped 7; count of bases not matched to a gene: 5. This CDR3 comprises 12 residues. DNA for the CDR3: TGTGCCAGCAGTAACAGGGGTTGGGAGCAGTACTTC. This sequence encodes CASSNRGWEQYF.

The chain recombines TRBV6-1 with TRBJ1-3, with 7 positions matching TRBD1. The CDR3 contains 16 residues. Germline V gives CDR1 MNHNS, CDR2 SASEGT. With V trimmed by 2 bases and J by 0 bases, 4 bases remained unmatched. The DNA of the CDR3 is TGTGCCAGCAGTGAAAGGGGACAGCGCTCTGGAAACACCATATATTTT. It translates to CASSERGQRSGNTIYF.

This rearrangement joins TRBV5-1 to TRBJ2-1; TRBD1 aligns across 9 bases. Germline lookup yields CDR1 SGHRS and CDR2 YFSETQ. Trimming removed 1 base from V and 6 bases from J; junction bases left unmatched: 11. The CDR3 is 17 amino acids. CDR3 sequence (DNA): TGCGCCAGCAGCTTGTTAACCGGGACAGGGATGATCAATGAGCAGTTCTTC. Amino acid sequence: CASSLLTGTGMINEQFF.

V and J are TRBV7-2 and TRBJ1-2, with 9 bases aligning to TRBD1. The CDR3 covers 17 residues. Trimming removed 0 bases from V and 4 bases from J; junction bases left unmatched: 9. Germline-derived CDR1 and CDR2 are SGHTA and FQGNSA. As DNA, the CDR3 is TGTGCCAGCAGCTTAGCGAGCATTACGACAGGGGGCTATGGCTACACCTTC. Amino acid sequence: CASSLASITTGGYGYTF.

The chain joins TRBV5-5 to TRBJ2-3; 11 nucleotides line up with TRBD2. The CDR3 runs 17 residues. Germline CDR1 and CDR2: SGHKS and YYEKEE (reference sequence). Trimming removed 4 bases from V and 0 bases from J; junction bases left unmatched: 7. CDR3 loop: CASSLPTSGTSTDTQYF. The CDR3 DNA is TGTGCCAGCAGCCTTCCGACTAGCGGGACCAGCACAGATACGCAGTATTTT.

The chain combines TRBV15 with TRBJ2-6, with a weak D call TRBD2 (5 bases). Germline CDR1 LNHNV, CDR2 YYDKDF (reference sequence). CDR3 length: 16 residues. Trimming removed 5 bases from V and 0 bases from J, with 11 bases in between. CDR3 region: CATSAGSYSGANVLTF. The CDR3 region has the DNA TGTGCCACCAGCGCGGGCTCATACTCTGGGGCCAACGTCCTGACTTTC.

The chain joins TRBV18 to TRBJ2-7; no clear D. The CDR3 totals 14 residues. CDR1 is KGHSH and CDR2 is LQKENI in the germline V gene. Trimming removed 0 bases at V and 0 bases at J, with 6 bases between. The CDR3 protein is CASSPPFVSYEQYF. In nucleotides, the CDR3 is TGTGCCAGCTCACCACCGTTCGTCTCCTACGAGCAGTACTTC.